This TCR beta chain emerged from a study of T-cell reconstitution after alpha-beta-depleted transplantation in children. This sample's TCRbeta library carried unique molecular identifier barcodes. TCRdb ran MiXCR on the PCR reads and lists one entry per CDR3 protein. The data show 250,000 to 300,000 distinct CDR3 sequences, around 9.6% seen once. V shed 6 bases and J 3 bases; nucleotides not matched to a gene: 7. Germline V gene data show CDR1 as SGHRS and CDR2 as YFSETQ. This CDR3 is 15 amino acids long. Material: PBMCs from the stem cell graft donor, obtained from the stem cell graft. The chain uses TRBV5-1 and TRBJ2-2, with 8 bases matching TRBD1. The receptor was isolated from a human donor who donated a stem cell graft to a child with SCID. For the CDR3, the DNA is TGCGCCAGCAACAGTGGGACAGGATACACCGGGGAGCTGTTTTTT. Translation gives CASNSGTGYTGELFF.